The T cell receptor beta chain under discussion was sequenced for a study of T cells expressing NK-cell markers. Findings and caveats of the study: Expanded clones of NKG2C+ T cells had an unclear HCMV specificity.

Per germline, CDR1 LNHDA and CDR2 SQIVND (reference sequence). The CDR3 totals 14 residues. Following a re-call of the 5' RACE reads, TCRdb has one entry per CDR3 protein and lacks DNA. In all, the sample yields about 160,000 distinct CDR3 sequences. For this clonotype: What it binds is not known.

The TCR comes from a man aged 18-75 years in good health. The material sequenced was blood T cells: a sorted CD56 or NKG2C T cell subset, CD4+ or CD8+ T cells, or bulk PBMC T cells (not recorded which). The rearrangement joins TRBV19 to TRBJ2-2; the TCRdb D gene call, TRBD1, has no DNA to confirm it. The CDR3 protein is CASDWGANTGELFF.